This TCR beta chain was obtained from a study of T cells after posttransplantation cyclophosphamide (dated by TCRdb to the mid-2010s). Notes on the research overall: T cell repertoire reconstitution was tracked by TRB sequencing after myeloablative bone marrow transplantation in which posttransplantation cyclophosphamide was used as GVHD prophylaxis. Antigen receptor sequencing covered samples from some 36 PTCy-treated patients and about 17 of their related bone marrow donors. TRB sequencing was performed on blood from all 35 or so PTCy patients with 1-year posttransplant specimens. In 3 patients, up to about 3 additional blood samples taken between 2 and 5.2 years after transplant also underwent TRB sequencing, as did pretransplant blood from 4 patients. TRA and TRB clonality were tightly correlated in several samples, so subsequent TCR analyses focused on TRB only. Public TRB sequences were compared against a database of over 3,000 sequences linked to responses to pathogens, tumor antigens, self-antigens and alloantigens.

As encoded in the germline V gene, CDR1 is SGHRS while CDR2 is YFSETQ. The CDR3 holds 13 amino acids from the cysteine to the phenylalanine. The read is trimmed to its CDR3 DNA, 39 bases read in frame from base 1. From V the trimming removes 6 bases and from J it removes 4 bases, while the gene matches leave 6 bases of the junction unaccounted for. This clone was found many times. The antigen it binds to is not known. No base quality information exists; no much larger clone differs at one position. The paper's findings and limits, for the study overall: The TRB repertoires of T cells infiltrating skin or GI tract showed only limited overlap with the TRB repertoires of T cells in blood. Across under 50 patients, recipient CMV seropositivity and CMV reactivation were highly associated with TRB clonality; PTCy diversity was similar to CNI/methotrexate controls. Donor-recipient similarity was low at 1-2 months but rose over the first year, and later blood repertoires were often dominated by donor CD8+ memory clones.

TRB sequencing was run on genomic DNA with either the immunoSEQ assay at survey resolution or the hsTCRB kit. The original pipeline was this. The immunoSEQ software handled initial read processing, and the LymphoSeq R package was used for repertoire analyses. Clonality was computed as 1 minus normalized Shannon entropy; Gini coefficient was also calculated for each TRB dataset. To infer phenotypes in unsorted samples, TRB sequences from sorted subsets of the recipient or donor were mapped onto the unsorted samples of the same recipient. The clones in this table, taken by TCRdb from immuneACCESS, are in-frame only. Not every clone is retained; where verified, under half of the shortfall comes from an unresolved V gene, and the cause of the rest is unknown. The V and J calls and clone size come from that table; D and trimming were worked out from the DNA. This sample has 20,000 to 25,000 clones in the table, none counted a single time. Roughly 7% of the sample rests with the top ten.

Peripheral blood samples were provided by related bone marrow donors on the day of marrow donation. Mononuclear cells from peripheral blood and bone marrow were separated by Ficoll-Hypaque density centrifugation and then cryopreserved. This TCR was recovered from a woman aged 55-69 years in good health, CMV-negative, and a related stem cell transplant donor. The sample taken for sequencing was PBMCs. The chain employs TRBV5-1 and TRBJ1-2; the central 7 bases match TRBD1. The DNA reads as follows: TGCGCCAGCAAAGACAGGGACTTCTATGGCTACACCTTC. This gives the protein CASKDRDFYGYTF.